The TCR beta chain described here comes from a study of cytomegalovirus exposure and HLA in healthy donors. Researchers ran the PCR with 60 Vbeta and 13 Jbeta primers. TCRdb's table, derived via immunoSEQ multiplex PCR, lists solely in-frame clones and lacks some. There are some 160,000 clones in the sample; 82% occur only once, and 3% to 3.5% lies in the top ten. Study-level findings and limits: Analysis was carried out at a later point, and it linked a missense DCLRE1C variant to TCR beta V- and J-gene trimming. The study designated 150 or so TCR beta chains cytomegalovirus-associated. When a later analysis compared HLA-associated TCR beta chains with equally common others, the HLA-associated chains turned out to be more clonally expanded and to have lower generation probabilities. Reports described diagnosis of cytomegalovirus status by the classifier as highly specific and sensitive.

Only one count was recorded for this clone. The antigen is undetermined. V was clipped by 3 bases and J by 5 bases, with 14 bases between them. CDR3 length equals 15 residues. CDR1 is LNHDA and CDR2 is SQIVND in the germline V gene (reference sequence). What was sequenced was PBMCs. The origin of this receptor is a male donor in good health and CMV-seronegative. The chain is built from TRBV19 and TRBJ2-1; D possibly corresponds to TRBD2 (6 bases). In nucleotides, the CDR3 is TGTGCCAGTAGTATTTGGGGGGTTTCGGACAATGAGCAGTTCTTC. Translation gives CASSIWGVSDNEQFF.